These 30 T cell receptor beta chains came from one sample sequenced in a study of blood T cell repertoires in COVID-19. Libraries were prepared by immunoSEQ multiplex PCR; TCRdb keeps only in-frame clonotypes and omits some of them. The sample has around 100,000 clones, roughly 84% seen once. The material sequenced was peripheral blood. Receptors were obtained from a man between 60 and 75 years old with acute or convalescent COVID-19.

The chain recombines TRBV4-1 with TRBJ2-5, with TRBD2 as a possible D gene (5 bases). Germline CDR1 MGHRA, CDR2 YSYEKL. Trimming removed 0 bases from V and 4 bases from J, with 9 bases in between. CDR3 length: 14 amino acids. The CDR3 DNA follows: TGCGCCAGCAGCCAAGATTGGGCGGGAGAGACCCAGTACTTC. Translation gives CASSQDWAGETQYF.

The CDR3 protein is CASGGGRTDTQYF. CDR3 bases: TGCGCCAGCGGTGGGGGGCGCACAGATACGCAGTATTTT. This rearrangement joins TRBV10-2 to TRBJ2-3; D assignment may be TRBD1 or TRBD2 (6 bases each). The CDR3 length is 13 residues. V lost 8 bases and J lost 1, with 10 bases in between. Germline CDR1 reads WSHSY; CDR2 reads SAAADI.

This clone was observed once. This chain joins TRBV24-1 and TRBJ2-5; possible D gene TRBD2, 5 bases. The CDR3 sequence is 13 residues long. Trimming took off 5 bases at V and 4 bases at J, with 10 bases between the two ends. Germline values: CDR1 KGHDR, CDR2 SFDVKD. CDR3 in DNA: TGTGCCACCAGTGCTCCGGCGGGAGAGACCCAGTACTTC. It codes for CATSAPAGETQYF.

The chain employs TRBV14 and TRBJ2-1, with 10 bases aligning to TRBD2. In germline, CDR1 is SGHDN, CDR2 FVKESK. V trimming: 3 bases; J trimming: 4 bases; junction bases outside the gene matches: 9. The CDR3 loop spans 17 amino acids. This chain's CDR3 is CASSHHLAGGTYNEQFF. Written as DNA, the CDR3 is TGTGCCAGCAGCCACCACTTAGCGGGAGGCACATACAATGAGCAGTTCTTC.

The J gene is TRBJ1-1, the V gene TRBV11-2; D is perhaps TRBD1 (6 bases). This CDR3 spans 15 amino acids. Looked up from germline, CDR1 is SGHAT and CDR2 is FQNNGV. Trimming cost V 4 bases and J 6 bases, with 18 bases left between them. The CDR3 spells CASSYWDTAYAEAFF. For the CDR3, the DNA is TGTGCCAGCAGCTACTGGGACACGGCCTACGCTGAAGCTTTCTTT.

The CDR3 coding sequence is TGTGCCAGCAGCTTATTCTCAGCGGGAGAGCAGTTCTTC. Translated: CASSLFSAGEQFF. This sequence joins TRBV5-4 and TRBJ2-1; 7 nucleotides align to TRBD2. Trimming at V came to 2 bases and at J to 10 bases, leaving 6 bases not matched to a gene. This CDR3 has 13 amino acids. From germline, CDR1 is SGHNT and CDR2 YYREEE (reference sequence).

The CDR3 region has the DNA TGTGCCAGCAGGCCTAGCGGGAGGGGTCATACGCAGTATTTT. This gives the protein CASRPSGRGHTQYF. The chain has TRBV28 and TRBJ2-3, with 12 bases matching TRBD2. The CDR3 is made up of 14 amino acids. Germline-derived CDR1 and CDR2 are MDHEN and SYDVKM. The trim removed 6 bases at V and 7 bases at J, leaving 5 bases unmatched. Full variable domain (missing parts from reference TRBV28 and TRBJ2-3): DVKVTQSSRYLVKRTGEKVFLECVQDMDHENMFWYRQDPGLGLRLIYFSYDVKMKEKGDIPEGYSVSREKKERFSLILESASTNQTSMYLCASRPSGRGHTQYFGPGTRLTVL.

In DNA form, the CDR3 reads TGCGCCAGCAGCCAACTGAGGGCTAGCGGGAGGGAAGATGAGCAGTTCTTC. Its translation is CASSQLRASGREDEQFF. The V gene is TRBV4-1, the J gene TRBJ2-1, with 12 nucleotides matching TRBD2. Germline assignment: CDR1 MGHRA and CDR2 YSYEKL. The CDR3 has 17 residues. The V gene end was trimmed by 2 bases and the J gene end by 8 bases; junction bases not matched to a gene: 10.

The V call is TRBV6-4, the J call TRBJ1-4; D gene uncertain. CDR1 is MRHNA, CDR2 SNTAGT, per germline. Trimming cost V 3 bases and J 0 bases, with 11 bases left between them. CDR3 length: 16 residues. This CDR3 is CASSDPPGATNEKLFF. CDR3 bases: TGTGCCAGCAGTGATCCGCCCGGTGCAACTAATGAAAAACTGTTTTTT.

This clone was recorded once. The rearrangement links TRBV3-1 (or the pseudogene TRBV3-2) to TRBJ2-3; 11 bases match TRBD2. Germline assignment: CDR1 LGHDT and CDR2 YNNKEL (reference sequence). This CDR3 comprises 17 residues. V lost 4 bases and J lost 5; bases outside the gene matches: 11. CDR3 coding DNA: TGTGCCAGCAGCCTAAGACTAGCGGGGATAGCAGTAGATACGCAGTATTTT. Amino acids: CASSLRLAGIAVDTQYF.

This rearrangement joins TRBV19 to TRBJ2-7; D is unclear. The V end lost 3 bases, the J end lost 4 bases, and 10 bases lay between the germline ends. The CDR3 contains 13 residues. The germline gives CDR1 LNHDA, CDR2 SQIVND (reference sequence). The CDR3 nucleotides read TGTGCCAGTAGTATGTCCTATTTATACGAGCAGTACTTC. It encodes CASSMSYLYEQYF.

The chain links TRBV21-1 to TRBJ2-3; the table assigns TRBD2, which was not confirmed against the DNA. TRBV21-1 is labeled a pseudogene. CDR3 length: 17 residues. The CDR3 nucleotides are TGTGCCAGCAGCCTACTCCCCCTGGACTCGAGCACAGATACGCAGTATTTT. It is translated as CASSLLPLDSSTDTQYF.

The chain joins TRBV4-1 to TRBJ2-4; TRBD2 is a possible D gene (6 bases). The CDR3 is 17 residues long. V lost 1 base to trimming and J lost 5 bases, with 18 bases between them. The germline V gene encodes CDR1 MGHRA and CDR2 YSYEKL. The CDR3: CASSQVFGGGAENIQYF. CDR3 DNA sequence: TGCGCCAGCAGCCAAGTATTTGGCGGAGGGGCCGAAAACATTCAGTACTTC.

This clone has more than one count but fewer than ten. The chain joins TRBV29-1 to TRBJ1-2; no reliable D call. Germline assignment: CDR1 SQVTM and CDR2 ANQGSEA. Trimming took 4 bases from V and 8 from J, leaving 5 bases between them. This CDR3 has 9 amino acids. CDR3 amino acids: CSVGGGYTF. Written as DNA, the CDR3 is TGCAGCGTTGGAGGGGGCTACACCTTC. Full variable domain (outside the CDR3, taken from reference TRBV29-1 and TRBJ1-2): SAVISQKPSRDICQRGTSLTIQCQVDSQVTMMFWYRQQPGQSLTLIATANQGSEATYESGFVIDKFPISRPNLTFSTLTVSNMSPEDSSIYLCSVGGGYTFGSGTRLTVV.

The CDR3 nucleotides are TGTGCCAGCAGTTACCTACCTTCGGTGCGGGAAGTTTCGGTCTACAATGAGCAGTTCTTC. This encodes CASSYLPSVREVSVYNEQFF. The chain carries TRBV6-2 or TRBV6-3 and TRBJ2-1; D might be TRBD2 (6 bases). The germline CDR1 and CDR2 sequences are MNHEY and SVGEGT. This CDR3 contains 20 residues. V gave up 2 bases and J gave up 3 bases, with 26 bases separating them.

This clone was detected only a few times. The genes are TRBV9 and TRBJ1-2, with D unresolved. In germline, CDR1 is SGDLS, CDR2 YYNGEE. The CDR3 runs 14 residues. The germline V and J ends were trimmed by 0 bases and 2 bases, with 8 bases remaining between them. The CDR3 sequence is CASSVASLNYGYTF. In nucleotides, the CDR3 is TGTGCCAGCAGCGTAGCTTCCCTCAACTATGGCTACACCTTC. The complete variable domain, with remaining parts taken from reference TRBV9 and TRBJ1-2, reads DSGVTQTPKHLITATGQRVTLRCSPRSGDLSVYWYQQSLDQGLQFLIQYYNGEERAKGNILERFSAQQFPDLHSELNLSSLELGDSALYFCASSVASLNYGYTFGSGTRLTVV.

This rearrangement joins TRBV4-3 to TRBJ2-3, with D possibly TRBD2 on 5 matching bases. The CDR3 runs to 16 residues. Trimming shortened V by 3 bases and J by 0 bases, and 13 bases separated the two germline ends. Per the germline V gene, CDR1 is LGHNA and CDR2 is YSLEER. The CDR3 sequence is CASSHLSQRSTDTQYF. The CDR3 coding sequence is TGCGCCAGCAGCCACCTCAGCCAGCGGAGCACAGATACGCAGTATTTT.

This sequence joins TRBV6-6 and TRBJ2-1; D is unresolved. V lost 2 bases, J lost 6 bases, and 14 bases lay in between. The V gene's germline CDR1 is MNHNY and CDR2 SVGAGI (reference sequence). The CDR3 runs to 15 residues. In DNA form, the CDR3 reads TGTGCCAGCAGTTACCCCAGCCGCGGCCCCAATGAGCAGTTCTTC. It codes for CASSYPSRGPNEQFF.

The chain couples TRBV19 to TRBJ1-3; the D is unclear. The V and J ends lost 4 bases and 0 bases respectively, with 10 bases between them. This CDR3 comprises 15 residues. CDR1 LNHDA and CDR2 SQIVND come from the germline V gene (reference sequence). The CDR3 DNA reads TGTGCCAGTAGTACGACCGGGAGCTCTGGAAACACCATATATTTT. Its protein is CASSTTGSSGNTIYF.

The CDR3 region is CASRRGTYTEAFF. Here the CDR3 DNA reads TGTGCCAGCAGAAGGGGTACTTACACTGAAGCTTTCTTT. The chain joins TRBV5-4 to TRBJ1-1; perhaps TRBD1 as D (5 bases). V was cut by 5 bases and J by 3 bases, with 11 bases left in between. CDR1 and CDR2 (germline): SGHNT, YYREEE (reference sequence). This CDR3 comprises 13 residues.

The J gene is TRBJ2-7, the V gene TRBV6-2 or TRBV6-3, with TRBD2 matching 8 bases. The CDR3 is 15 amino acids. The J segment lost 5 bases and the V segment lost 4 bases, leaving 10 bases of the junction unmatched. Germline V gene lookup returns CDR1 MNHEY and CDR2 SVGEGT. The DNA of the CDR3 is TGTGCCAGCAGTTCCTCCCCGGGAGGGCCTAACGAGCAGTACGTC. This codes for CASSSSPGGPNEQYV.

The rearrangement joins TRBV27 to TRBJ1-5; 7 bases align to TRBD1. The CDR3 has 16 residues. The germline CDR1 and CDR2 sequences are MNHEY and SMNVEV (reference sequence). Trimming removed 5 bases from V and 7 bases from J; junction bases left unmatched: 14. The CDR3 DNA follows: TGTGCCAGCAGTGCGCCGGGACAGCCACGGGGGCAGCCCCAGCATTTT. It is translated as CASSAPGQPRGQPQHF.

The CDR3 loop is CASSLARLAGAGELFF. CDR3 sequence (DNA): TGTGCCAGCAGCTTAGCTCGACTAGCGGGAGCCGGGGAGCTGTTTTTT. The J gene is TRBJ2-2, the V gene TRBV7-2, with 12 nucleotides matching TRBD2. The V gene's germline CDR1 is SGHTA and CDR2 FQGNSA. The junction had 2 bases not matched to a gene; V was cut back by 0 bases and J by 6 bases. This CDR3 is built from 16 residues.

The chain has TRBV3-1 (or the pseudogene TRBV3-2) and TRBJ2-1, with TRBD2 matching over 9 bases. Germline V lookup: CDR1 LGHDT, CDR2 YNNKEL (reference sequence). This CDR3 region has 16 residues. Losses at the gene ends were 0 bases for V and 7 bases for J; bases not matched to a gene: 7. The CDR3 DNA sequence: TGTGCCAGCAGCCAAGACGACGCGGGAGGGTTAAATGAGCAGTTCTTC. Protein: CASSQDDAGGLNEQFF.

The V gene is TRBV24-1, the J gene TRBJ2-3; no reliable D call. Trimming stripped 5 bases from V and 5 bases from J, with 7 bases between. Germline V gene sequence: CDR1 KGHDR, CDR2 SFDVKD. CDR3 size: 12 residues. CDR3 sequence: CATSVVGDTQYF. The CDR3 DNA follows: TGTGCCACCAGTGTAGTTGGAGATACGCAGTATTTT.

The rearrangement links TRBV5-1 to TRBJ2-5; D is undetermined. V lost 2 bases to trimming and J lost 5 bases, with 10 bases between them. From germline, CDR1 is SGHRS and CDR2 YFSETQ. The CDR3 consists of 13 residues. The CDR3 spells CASSFGAEETQYF. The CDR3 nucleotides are TGCGCCAGCAGCTTCGGAGCAGAGGAGACCCAGTACTTC.

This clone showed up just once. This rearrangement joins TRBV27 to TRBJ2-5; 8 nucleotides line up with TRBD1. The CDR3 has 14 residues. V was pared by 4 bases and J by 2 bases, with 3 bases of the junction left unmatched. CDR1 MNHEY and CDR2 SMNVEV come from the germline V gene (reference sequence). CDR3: CASSYGTGQETQYF. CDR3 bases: TGTGCCAGCAGTTACGGGACAGGTCAAGAGACCCAGTACTTC.

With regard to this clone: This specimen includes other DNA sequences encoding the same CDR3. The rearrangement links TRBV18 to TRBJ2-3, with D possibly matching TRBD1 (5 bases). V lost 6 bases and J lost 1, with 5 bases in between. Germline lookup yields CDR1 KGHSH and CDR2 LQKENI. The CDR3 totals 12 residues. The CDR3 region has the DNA TGTGCCAGCTCGACAGGCACAGATACGCAGTATTTT. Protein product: CASSTGTDTQYF.

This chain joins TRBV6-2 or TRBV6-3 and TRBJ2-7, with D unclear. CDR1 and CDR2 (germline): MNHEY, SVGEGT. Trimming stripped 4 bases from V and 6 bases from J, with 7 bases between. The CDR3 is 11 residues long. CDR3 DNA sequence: TGTGCCAGCAGTTCCTTAGTCGAGCAGTACGTC. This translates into CASSSLVEQYV.

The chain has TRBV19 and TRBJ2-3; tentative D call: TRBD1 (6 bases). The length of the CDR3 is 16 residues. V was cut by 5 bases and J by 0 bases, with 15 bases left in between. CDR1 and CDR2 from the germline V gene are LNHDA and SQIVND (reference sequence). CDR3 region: CASSLAHRASTDTQYF. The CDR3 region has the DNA TGTGCCAGTAGTTTAGCTCACAGGGCGAGCACAGATACGCAGTATTTT.